This T cell receptor (beta chain) emerged from a study of OX40 agonist ivuxolimab in advanced cancers. Germline values: CDR1 SGHVS, CDR2 FQNEAQ. Trimming stripped 1 base from V and 1 base from J, with 4 bases between. The CDR3 extends over 13 amino acids. Measured with immunoSEQ multiplex PCR; TCRdb has only the in-frame clones, and not every one. The profile shows 77,000 or so clones, more than 75% of them singletons. This sequence joins TRBV7-8 and TRBJ1-1, with D hard to call. Sample: CD4+ or CD8+ T cells sorted from blood, taken in a trial of the OX40 agonist ivuxolimab. The sequence was obtained from an adult with an advanced solid tumor such as melanoma, head and neck, liver or kidney cancer. The chain's CDR3 is CASSLGQNTEAFF. The CDR3 bases are TGTGCCAGCAGCTTAGGCCAGAACACTGAAGCTTTCTTT.